This entry describes one TCR beta chain. This entry belongs to a study of shared clonotypes between healthy human individuals. Only in-frame clones appear in the TCRdb table, and some are missing; sequencing was by immunoSEQ multiplex PCR. The sample has nearly 1,000,000 clones; 60% to 85% are singletons. This CDR3 is 12 amino acids long. Germline V lookup: CDR1 LNHDA, CDR2 SQIVND (reference sequence). Trimming took off 1 base at V and 7 bases at J, with 5 bases between the two ends. The sample taken for sequencing was memory CD4+ T cells sorted from blood. Specified subset: CD45RA-negative fraction. This TCR was sampled from a man between 18 and 29 years old in good health. This chain joins TRBV19 and TRBJ2-1; D may be TRBD1 (5 bases). CDR3 in DNA: TGTGCCAGTAGTATAGCAGGGAATGAGCAGTTCTTC. Its protein is CASSIAGNEQFF.